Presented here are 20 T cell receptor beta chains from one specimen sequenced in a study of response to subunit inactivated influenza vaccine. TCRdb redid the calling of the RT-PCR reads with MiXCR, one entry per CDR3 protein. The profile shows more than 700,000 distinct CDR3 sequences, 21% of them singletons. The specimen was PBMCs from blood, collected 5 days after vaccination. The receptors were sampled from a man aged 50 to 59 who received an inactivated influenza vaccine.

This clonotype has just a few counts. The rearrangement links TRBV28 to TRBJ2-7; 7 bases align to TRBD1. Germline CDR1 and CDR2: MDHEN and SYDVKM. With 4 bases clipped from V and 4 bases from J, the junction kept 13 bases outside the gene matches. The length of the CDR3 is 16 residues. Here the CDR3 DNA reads TGTGCCAGCAGTTCCCAGTGGACAGGCCGAGGATACGAGCAGTACTTC. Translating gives CASSSQWTGRGYEQYF.

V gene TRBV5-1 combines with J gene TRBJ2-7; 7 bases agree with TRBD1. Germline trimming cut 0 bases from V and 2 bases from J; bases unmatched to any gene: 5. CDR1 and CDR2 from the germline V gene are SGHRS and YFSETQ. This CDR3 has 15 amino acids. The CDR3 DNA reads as TGCGCCAGCAGCTTGGGACAGGGTACCCCCTACGAGCAGTACTTC. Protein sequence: CASSLGQGTPYEQYF.

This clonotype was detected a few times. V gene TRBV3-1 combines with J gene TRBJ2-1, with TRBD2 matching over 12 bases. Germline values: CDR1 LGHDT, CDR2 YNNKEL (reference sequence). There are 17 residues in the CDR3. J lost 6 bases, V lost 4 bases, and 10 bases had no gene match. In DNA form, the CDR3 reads TGTGCCAGCAGCCCAGGTCCGACTAGCGGGGGCCGCAATGAGCAGTTCTTC. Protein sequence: CASSPGPTSGGRNEQFF.

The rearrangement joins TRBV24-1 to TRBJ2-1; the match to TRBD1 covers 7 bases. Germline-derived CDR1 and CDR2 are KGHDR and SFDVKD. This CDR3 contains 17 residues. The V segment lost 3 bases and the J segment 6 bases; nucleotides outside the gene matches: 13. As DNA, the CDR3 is TGTGCCACCAGTGATCATGTGGAGACAGGGTATGTCAATGAGCAGTTCTTC. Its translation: CATSDHVETGYVNEQFF.

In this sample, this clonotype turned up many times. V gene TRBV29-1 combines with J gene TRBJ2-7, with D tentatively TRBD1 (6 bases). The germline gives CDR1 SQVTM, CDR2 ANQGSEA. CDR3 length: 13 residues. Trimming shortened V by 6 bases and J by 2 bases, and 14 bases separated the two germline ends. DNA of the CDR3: TGCAGCGTCAAGGACAGCCCAACCTACGAGCAGTACTTC. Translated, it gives CSVKDSPTYEQYF.

CDR3 bases: TGTGCCAGCTCGGCCAGACAGGGTGGCTACGAGCAGTACTTC. Translating gives CASSARQGGYEQYF. This rearrangement joins TRBV18 to TRBJ2-7; TRBD1 matches at 7 bases. This CDR3 region has 14 residues. Germline CDR1 and CDR2: KGHSH and LQKENI. The V segment lost 6 bases and the J segment 3 bases; nucleotides outside the gene matches: 8.

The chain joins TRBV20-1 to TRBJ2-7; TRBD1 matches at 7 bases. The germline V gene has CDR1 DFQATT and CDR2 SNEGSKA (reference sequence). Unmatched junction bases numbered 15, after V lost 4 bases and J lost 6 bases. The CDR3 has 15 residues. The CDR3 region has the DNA TGCAGTGCTACTGGGACAGCCCTACCTTCAGGCGAGCAGTACTTC. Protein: CSATGTALPSGEQYF.

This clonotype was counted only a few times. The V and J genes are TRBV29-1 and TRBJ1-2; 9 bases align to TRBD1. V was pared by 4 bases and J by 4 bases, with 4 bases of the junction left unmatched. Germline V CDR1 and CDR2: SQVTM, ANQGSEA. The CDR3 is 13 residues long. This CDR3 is CSVGQQGAYGYTF. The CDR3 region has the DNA TGCAGCGTTGGCCAACAGGGGGCCTATGGCTACACCTTC.

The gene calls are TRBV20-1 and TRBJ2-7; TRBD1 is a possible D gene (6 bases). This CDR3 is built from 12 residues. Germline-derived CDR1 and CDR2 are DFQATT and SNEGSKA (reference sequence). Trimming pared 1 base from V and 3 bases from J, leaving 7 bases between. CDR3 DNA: TGCAGTGCTAGAGGGACAGTCTACGAGCAGTACTTC. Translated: CSARGTVYEQYF.

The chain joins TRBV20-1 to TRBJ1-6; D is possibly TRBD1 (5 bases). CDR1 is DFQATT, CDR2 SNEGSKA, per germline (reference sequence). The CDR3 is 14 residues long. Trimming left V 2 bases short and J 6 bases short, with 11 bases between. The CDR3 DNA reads TGCAGTGCTAGACAGGGAGACCCTAATTCACCCCTCCACTTT. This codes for CSARQGDPNSPLHF.

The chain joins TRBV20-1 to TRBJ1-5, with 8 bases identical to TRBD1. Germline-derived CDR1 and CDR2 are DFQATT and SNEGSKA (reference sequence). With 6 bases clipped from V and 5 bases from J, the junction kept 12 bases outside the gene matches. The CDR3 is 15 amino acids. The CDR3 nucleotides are TGCAGTGCGCGCCCGAGGGGACAGGATCATCAGCCCCAGCATTTT. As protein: CSARPRGQDHQPQHF.

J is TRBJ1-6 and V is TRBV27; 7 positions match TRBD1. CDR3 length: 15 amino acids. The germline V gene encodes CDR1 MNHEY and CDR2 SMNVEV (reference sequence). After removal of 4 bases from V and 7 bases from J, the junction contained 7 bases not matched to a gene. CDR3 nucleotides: TGTGCCAGCAGTTCAGGGGGGGTGAGGAATTCACCCCTCCACTTT. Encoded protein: CASSSGGVRNSPLHF.

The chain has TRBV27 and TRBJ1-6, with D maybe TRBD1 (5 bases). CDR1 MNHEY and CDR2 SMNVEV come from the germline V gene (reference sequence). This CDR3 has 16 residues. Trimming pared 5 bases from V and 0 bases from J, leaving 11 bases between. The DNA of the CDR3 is TGTGCCAGCAGTGCCCAGGGTTTCTCCTATAATTCACCCCTCCACTTT. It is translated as CASSAQGFSYNSPLHF.

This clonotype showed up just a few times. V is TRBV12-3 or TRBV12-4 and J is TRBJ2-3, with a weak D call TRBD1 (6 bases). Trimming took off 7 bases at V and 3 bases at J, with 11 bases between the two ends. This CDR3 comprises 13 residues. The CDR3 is CASTNRGTDTQYF. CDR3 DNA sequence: TGTGCCAGCACCAATAGGGGGACAGATACGCAGTATTTT.

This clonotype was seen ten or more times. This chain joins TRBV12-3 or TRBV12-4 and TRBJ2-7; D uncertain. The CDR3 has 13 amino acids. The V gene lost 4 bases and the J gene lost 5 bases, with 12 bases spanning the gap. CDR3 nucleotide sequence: TGTGCCAGCAGTTCAGTCGAAGGTCACGAGCAGTACTTC. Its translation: CASSSVEGHEQYF.

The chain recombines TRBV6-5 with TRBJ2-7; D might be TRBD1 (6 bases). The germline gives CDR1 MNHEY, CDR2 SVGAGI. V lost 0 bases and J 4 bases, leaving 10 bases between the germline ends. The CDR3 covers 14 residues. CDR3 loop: CASSYSLQGYEQYF. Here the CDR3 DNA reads TGTGCCAGCAGTTACTCGCTTCAGGGGTACGAGCAGTACTTC.

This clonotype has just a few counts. The CDR3 DNA reads as TGTGCCAGCAGTTTGACTAGCGGGGTAGGACGAGATACGCAGTATTTT. Translation gives CASSLTSGVGRDTQYF. The V call is TRBV7-9, the J call TRBJ2-3; 11 positions agree with TRBD2. From germline, CDR1 is SEHNR and CDR2 FQNEAQ (reference sequence). The CDR3 spans 16 residues. V gave up 6 bases and J gave up 5 bases; unmatched junction bases: 10.

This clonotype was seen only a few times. The CDR3: CASSWRLAGSSYNEQFF. The CDR3 bases are TGTGCCAGCAGCTGGAGACTAGCGGGGAGCTCCTACAATGAGCAGTTCTTC. This chain joins TRBV7-8 and TRBJ2-1; 11 nucleotides line up with TRBD2. After removal of 4 bases from V and 0 bases from J, the junction contained 5 bases not matched to a gene. The CDR3 has 17 amino acids. CDR1 is SGHVS and CDR2 is FQNEAQ in the germline V gene. Together with reference TRBV7-8 and TRBJ2-1, the CDR3 gives the full variable domain: GAGVSQSPRYKVAKRGQDVALRCDPISGHVSLFWYQQALGQGPEFLTYFQNEAQLDKSGLPSDRFFAERPEGSVSTLKIQRTQQEDSAVYLCASSWRLAGSSYNEQFFGPGTRLTVL.

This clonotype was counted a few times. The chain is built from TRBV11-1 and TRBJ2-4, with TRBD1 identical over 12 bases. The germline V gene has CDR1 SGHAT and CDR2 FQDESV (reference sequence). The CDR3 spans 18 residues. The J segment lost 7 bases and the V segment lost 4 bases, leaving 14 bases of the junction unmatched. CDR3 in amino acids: CASSSGLGGGQGANIQYF. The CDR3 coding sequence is TGTGCCAGCAGCTCAGGATTAGGCGGGGGACAGGGGGCCAACATTCAGTACTTC.

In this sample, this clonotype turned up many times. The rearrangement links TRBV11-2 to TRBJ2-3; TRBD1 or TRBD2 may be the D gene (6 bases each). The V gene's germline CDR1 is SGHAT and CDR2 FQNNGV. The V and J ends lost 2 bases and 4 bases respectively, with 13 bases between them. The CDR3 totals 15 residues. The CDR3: CASSLRGRGADTQYF. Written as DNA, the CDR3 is TGTGCCAGCAGCTTACGGGGGCGAGGGGCAGATACGCAGTATTTT. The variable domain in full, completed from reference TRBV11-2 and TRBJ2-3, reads EAGVAQSPRYKIIEKRQSVAFWCNPISGHATLYWYQQILGQGPKLLIQFQNNGVVDDSQLPKDRFSAERLKGVDSTLKIQPAKLEDSAVYLCASSLRGRGADTQYFGPGTRLTVL.